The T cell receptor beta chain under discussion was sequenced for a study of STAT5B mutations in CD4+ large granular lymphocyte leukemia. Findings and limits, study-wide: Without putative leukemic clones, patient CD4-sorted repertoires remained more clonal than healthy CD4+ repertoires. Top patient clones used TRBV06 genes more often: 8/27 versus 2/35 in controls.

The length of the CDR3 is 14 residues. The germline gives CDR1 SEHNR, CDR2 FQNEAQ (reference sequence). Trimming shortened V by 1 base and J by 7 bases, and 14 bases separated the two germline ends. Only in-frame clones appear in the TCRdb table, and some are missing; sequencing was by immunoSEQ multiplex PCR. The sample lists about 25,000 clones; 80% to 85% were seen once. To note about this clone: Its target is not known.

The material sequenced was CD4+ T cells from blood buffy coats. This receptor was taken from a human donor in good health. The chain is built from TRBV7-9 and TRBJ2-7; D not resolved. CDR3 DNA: TGTGCCAGCAGCTTAGACCTAGTAGATGGTGAGCAGTACTTC. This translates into CASSLDLVDGEQYF.